This TCR beta chain is drawn from a study of blood T cell repertoires in COVID-19. TCRdb's copy holds only in-frame clones and misses some; the assay was immunoSEQ multiplex PCR. The sample yields around 200,000 clones, around 89% seen once. The study drew participants aged about 18 to 95 years from 20 to 30 US areas. Categorization into cohorts depended on clinical history that participants reported. Donors in Cohort 3 who had recovered were those with two negative PCRs, healthcare professional clearance, or resolution of their symptoms. The origin of this receptor is a woman younger than 45 who had recovered from COVID-19. The sequenced material came from PBMCs or T cells enriched from blood (not recorded which).

This chain's CDR3 is CASTNTRNTEAFF. In DNA, the CDR3 is TGTGCCAGCACCAACACCAGGAACACTGAAGCTTTCTTT. The V gene is TRBV6-5, the J gene TRBJ1-1; D gene ambiguous. The germline V gene encodes CDR1 MNHEY and CDR2 SVGAGI. Deletions cut 7 bases from V and 1 base from J, with 10 bases between. The CDR3 length is 13 residues.